The TCR beta chain described here comes from a study of shared clonotypes between healthy human individuals. CDR1 is LNHDA and CDR2 is SQIVND in the germline V gene (reference sequence). Unmatched junction bases numbered 4, after V lost 6 bases and J lost 4 bases. The CDR3 runs 13 residues. All donors were Caucasian adults living in Nashville, Tennessee. Together with CD45RO+ cells, CCR7-negative CD45RA+ TemRA cells were included in CD8 memory. Replicate PCRs for sorted subsets used about 200 ng DNA; this equaled around 28,000 T cell genomes. In the original analysis: Junction-only sequences without quality scores were provided by ImmunoSEQ, so filtering was different. This table comes from immunoSEQ multiplex PCR, and its TCRdb copy is limited to in-frame clones, with some not included. V and J calls and clone size are as listed in that table; D and trimming were resolved from the DNA. Among 95,000 to 120,000 clones listed, under 70% were seen once.

The TCR sequence derives from a woman aged 25 to 45 in good health. The chain has TRBV19 and TRBJ1-2; 8 bases align to TRBD1. Sequencing was performed on memory CD8+ T cells sorted from blood. Subset meaning: CD45RO+ cells pooled with CCR7-negative TemRA cells. Here the CDR3 DNA reads TGTGCCAGTAGCCTCGGACAGGGCTATGGCTACACCTTC. This encodes CASSLGQGYGYTF.